This entry lists 5 T cell receptor beta chains sequenced from one sample in a study of blood T cell repertoires in COVID-19. TCRdb's copy holds only in-frame clones and misses some; the assay was immunoSEQ multiplex PCR. The sample lists under 200,000 clones, roughly four fifths occurring once. Sequencing was carried out using peripheral blood. Receptors were obtained from a man under 40 with active or convalescent COVID-19.

The chain uses TRBV28 and TRBJ2-1; 9 nucleotides agree with TRBD1. J was trimmed by 5 bases and V by 6 bases; bases with no gene match: 11. The CDR3 contains 16 residues. CDR1 MDHEN and CDR2 SYDVKM come from the germline V gene. CDR3 residues: CASREQGALQDNEQFF. The CDR3 DNA sequence: TGTGCCAGCAGAGAACAGGGGGCCCTTCAAGACAATGAGCAGTTCTTC.

V gene TRBV7-6 combines with J gene TRBJ1-1, with D hard to call. From germline, CDR1 is SGHVS and CDR2 FNYEAQ. With 1 base removed from V and 1 base from J, the gap between germline ends came to 4 bases. There are 13 residues in the CDR3. The CDR3 is CASSLGANTEAFF. The CDR3 nucleotides read TGTGCCAGCAGCTTAGGGGCGAACACTGAAGCTTTCTTT.

This chain joins TRBV3-1 (or the pseudogene TRBV3-2) and TRBJ1-2; 8 nucleotides align to TRBD1. The V gene end was trimmed by 4 bases and the J gene end by 0 bases; junction bases not matched to a gene: 4. The CDR3 has 15 amino acids. The germline gives CDR1 LGHDT, CDR2 YNNKEL (reference sequence). CDR3 residues: CASSLSGQANYGYTF. The DNA of the CDR3 is TGTGCCAGCAGCCTTTCGGGACAGGCTAACTATGGCTACACCTTC.

The chain is built from TRBV11-2 and TRBJ1-5; 8 bases align to TRBD1. Trimming at V came to 2 bases and at J to 1 base, leaving 7 bases not matched to a gene. Germline V gives CDR1 SGHAT, CDR2 FQNNGV. The CDR3 extends over 17 amino acids. The CDR3 here is CASSLSWAGGSNQPQHF. DNA of the CDR3: TGTGCCAGCAGCTTATCCTGGGCAGGGGGCAGCAATCAGCCCCAGCATTTT.

The chain uses TRBV19 and TRBJ2-1; D is possibly TRBD1 (6 bases). Trimming took off 5 bases at V and 9 bases at J, with 14 bases between the two ends. Germline CDR1 is LNHDA and CDR2 is SQIVND (reference sequence). The CDR3 covers 13 residues. The CDR3 loop is CASSSPGATEQFF. In DNA, the CDR3 is TGTGCCAGTAGTTCGCCAGGGGCGACTGAGCAGTTCTTC.